These T cell receptor beta chains were read from a single sample in a study of tumor-infiltrating lymphocytes in primary liver carcinoma. TCRdb itself ran the multiplex PCR reads through MiXCR, one entry per CDR3 protein. The sample records roughly 32,000 distinct CDR3 sequences, less than 85% being singletons. The sample taken for sequencing was liver tumor tissue from sampling region 4. Receptor source: a man aged 35-49 years with primary liver carcinoma and hepatitis B virus infection. Both conserved end residues are trimmed from each CDR3. The order of the fields is V gene, J gene, CDR3 protein.

TRBV5-5,TRBJ2-7,DSSFGRPYEQY
TRBV14,TRBJ2-7,ASSQGQAGSYEQY
TRBV5-1,TRBJ2-7,ASSRSQTSSYEQC
TRBV11-2,TRBJ2-6,ATQRPRSVASVLT
TRBV5-5,TRBJ2-7,ASSPAAVPLSEQY
TRBV11-1,TRBJ2-7,SSSLTEPGEYEQY
TRBV15,TRBJ1-5,ATIRDPRSNQPQH
TRBV12-3/TRBV12-4,TRBJ1-5,ANSSLPGSNSNQPQH
TRBV6-1,TRBJ1-5,AGPVTRDSSQPQH
TRBV11-2,TRBJ2-3,VSRSRVVDTQY
TRBV12-3/TRBV12-4,TRBJ2-2,ASIFPTGGLANTWELF
TRBV24-1,TRBJ2-7,VTPVGDRGNEQY
TRBV6-6,TRBJ2-7,ASSSTSVSSYQQY
TRBV11-2,TRBJ2-3,AGSPPGRTDTHY
TRBV11-2,TRBJ2-7,TSNLAGSPFDYEQY
TRBV20-1,TRBJ1-3,SAEQGVGNTIY
TRBV6-1,TRBJ1-5,ASSEFGPH
TRBV5-1,TRBJ2-5,ATSLLGTGQETQY
TRBV19,TRBJ1-1,ASSEAGGARSGAF
TRBV7-8,TRBJ2-7,ASSLTLDYEQY
TRBV4-1,TRBJ2-7,ASSHVGHGYEQY
TRBV6-6,TRBJ2-1,ASSMGDHNEQF
TRBV29-1,TRBJ2-2,SVRTSAANTWELF
TRBV28,TRBJ2-6,DSSSPAGANVLT
TRBV5-4,TRBJ2-1,ASSFDRGPSYNEQF
TRBV7-8,TRBJ2-5,ARSIVSLAGGGETQY
TRBV5-1,TRBJ2-2,ASSSAGSNTGELF
TRBV6-1,NA,DSSLQVATQPQY
TRBV9,TRBJ1-6,ASSLGSNSPLH
TRBV6-2/TRBV6-3,TRBJ2-6,ASSTLVGGNPGANVLT
TRBV28,TRBJ2-7,ASSFGYEQY
TRBV6-2/TRBV6-3,TRBJ2-5,DSSNSQETQY
TRBV9,TRBJ2-3,ASSVGTDTQY
TRBV29-1,TRBJ1-2,SVEEHGENGYT
TRBV5-1,TRBJ2-1,ARSFNGGYNEQF
TRBV11-2,TRBJ1-3,ASSLGSSGYTIY
TRBV11-1,TRBJ1-1,VRSIGQTLGTETF
TRBV12-3/TRBV12-4,TRBJ2-5,VGSPERTSETQY
TRBV7-3,TRBJ2-1,ASSPPGGQNEQF
TRBV5-1,TRBJ2-1,ASSAGLAGNNEQF
TRBV11-2,TRBJ1-1,ASSAGTLNTEAF
TRBV11-3,TRBJ1-1,ASSTRQGAEPF
TRBV6-6,TRBJ2-7,ASTPGLSYEQY
TRBV6-6,TRBJ1-5,ASSQETYSNQPQH
TRBV14,TRBJ2-1,ASSAVAGWVNNELF